This record covers a single TCR beta chain. Indicated treatment: roughly 18 received Ad26.COV2.S at low or high dose, single or two shots; about 5 received placebo; per-sample allocation not given. Collection of the samples took place on day 63 after the first injection of vaccine or placebo. Generated by immunoSEQ multiplex PCR, the TCRdb table keeps only in-frame clones and is missing some. The sample shows over 200,000 clones, approximately 88% of them seen only once. The data belong to a study of Ad26.COV2.S vaccination and SARS-CoV-2 variants. The wider study: Into the muscle, Ad26.COV2.S was dosed once or twice, 56 days apart.

The input for sequencing was peripheral blood, taken in a trial of Ad26.COV2.S vaccine versus placebo. The clonotype originates from a person between 18 and 59 years old who received the Ad26.COV2.S COVID-19 vaccine or a placebo.

CDR3 protein: CASSLGALGSYNEQFF. The CDR3 nucleotides are TGCGCCAGCAGCTTGGGGGCTCTCGGCTCCTACAATGAGCAGTTCTTC. The chain uses TRBV5-1 and TRBJ2-1; D is undetermined. The CDR3 spans 16 residues. Germline V CDR1 and CDR2: SGHRS, YFSETQ. V lost 0 bases and J 0 bases, leaving 10 bases between the germline ends.